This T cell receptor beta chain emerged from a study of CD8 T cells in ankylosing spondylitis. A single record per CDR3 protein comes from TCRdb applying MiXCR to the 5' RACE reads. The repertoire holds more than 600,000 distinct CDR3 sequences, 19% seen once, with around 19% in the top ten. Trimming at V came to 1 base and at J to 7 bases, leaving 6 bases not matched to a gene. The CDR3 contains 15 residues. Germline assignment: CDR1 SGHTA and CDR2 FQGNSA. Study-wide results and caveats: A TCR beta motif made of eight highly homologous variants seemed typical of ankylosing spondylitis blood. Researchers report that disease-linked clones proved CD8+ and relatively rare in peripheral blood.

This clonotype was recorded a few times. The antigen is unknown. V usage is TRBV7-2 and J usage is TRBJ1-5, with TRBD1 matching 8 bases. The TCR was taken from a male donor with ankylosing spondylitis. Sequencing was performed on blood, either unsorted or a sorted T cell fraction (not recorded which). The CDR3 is CASSLGTGLGQPQHF. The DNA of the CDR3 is TGTGCCAGCAGCTTAGGGACAGGGCTAGGCCAGCCCCAGCATTTT.